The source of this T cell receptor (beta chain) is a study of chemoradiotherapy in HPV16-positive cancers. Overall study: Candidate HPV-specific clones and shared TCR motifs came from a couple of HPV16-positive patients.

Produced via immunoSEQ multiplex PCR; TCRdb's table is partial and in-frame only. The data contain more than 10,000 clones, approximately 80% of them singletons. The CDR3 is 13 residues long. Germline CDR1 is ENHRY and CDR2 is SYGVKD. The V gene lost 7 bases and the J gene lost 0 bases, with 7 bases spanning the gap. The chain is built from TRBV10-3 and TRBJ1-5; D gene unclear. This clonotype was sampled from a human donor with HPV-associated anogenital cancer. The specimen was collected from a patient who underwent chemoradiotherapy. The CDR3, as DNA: TGTGCCATCATGAAGGGTAGCAATCAGCCCCAGCATTTT. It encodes CAIMKGSNQPQHF.